The rows below give T cell receptor beta chains drawn from one sample of a study of PD-L1 blockade in urothelial cancer. The repertoire was sequenced with immunoSEQ multiplex PCR; TCRdb's copy has only in-frame clones and lacks some. This sample has around 80,000 clones, with about nine tenths found just once. Sequenced material: PBMCs, taken around atezolizumab (anti-PD-L1) treatment. These receptors all stem from a woman in her sixties or seventies with urothelial cancer. Both conserved end residues are part of each CDR3. Each record gives: J gene, V gene, CDR3 protein.

j_gene: TRBJ2-1; v_gene: TRBV18; CDR3aa: CASSPGQGASEQFF
j_gene: TRBJ2-5; v_gene: TRBV5-4; CDR3aa: CASSLRLAGQETQYF
j_gene: TRBJ2-7; v_gene: TRBV5-1; CDR3aa: CASSWTSGSYEQYF
j_gene: TRBJ1-2; v_gene: TRBV19; CDR3aa: CASSKEQGYGYTF
j_gene: TRBJ2-1; v_gene: TRBV6-1; CDR3aa: CASSEVAGGPHEQFF
j_gene: TRBJ1-2; v_gene: TRBV5-4; CDR3aa: CASSHYRGPAYGYTF
j_gene: TRBJ2-7; v_gene: TRBV30; CDR3aa: CAWSVPHRQGEQYF
j_gene: TRBJ2-3; v_gene: TRBV2; CDR3aa: CASRRTTSTDTQYF
j_gene: TRBJ2-2; v_gene: TRBV5-1; CDR3aa: CASSTKQGVDYGELFF
j_gene: TRBJ2-1; v_gene: TRBV6-1; CDR3aa: CASSQPGLAGNEQFF
j_gene: TRBJ2-1; v_gene: TRBV29-1; CDR3aa: CSVERGGKDNEQFF
j_gene: TRBJ1-2; v_gene: TRBV5-1; CDR3aa: CASSAQGREAYGYTF
j_gene: TRBJ1-3; v_gene: TRBV7-2; CDR3aa: CASSLREVGNTIYF
j_gene: TRBJ2-5; v_gene: TRBV30; CDR3aa: CAWTSPSGETQYF
j_gene: TRBJ2-7; v_gene: TRBV10-3; CDR3aa: CAISEQGQGKNEQYF
j_gene: TRBJ2-1; v_gene: TRBV4-1; CDR3aa: CASSRWGGLAGGRPYNEQFF
j_gene: TRBJ1-2; v_gene: TRBV5-1; CDR3aa: CASSLRTGAVSGYGYTF
j_gene: TRBJ1-2; v_gene: TRBV9; CDR3aa: CASSVGQPSNYGYTF
j_gene: TRBJ2-4; v_gene: TRBV28; CDR3aa: CASSPRGEIGAKNIQYF
j_gene: TRBJ1-4; v_gene: TRBV2; CDR3aa: CASSGTGGPNEKLFF
j_gene: TRBJ2-7; v_gene: TRBV7-2; CDR3aa: CASSLVGSAPGTGGYEQYF
j_gene: TRBJ1-2; v_gene: TRBV19; CDR3aa: CASTLGQGEGYTF
j_gene: TRBJ2-5; v_gene: TRBV5-4; CDR3aa: CASSLGTGQQETQYF
j_gene: TRBJ2-5; v_gene: TRBV6-1; CDR3aa: CATRHTSGGQETQYF
j_gene: TRBJ2-7; v_gene: TRBV5-6; CDR3aa: CASSFGAGSYEQYF
j_gene: TRBJ1-2; v_gene: TRBV4-2; CDR3aa: CASSQGPRDNYGYTF
j_gene: TRBJ2-1; v_gene: TRBV11-3; CDR3aa: CASSAGIYNEQFF